The 26 T cell receptor beta chains below come from one sample, sequenced in a study of OX40 agonist ivuxolimab in advanced cancers. Library generation was performed with the immunoSEQ multiplex PCR assay. TCRdb holds this immuneACCESS table with in-frame rearrangements only. Some clones are missing; in checked studies, unresolved V genes explain under half, and the rest has no known cause. Across this sample there are about 130,000 clones, with approximately 90% seen only once. About 1.1% of the sample belongs to the ten largest clones. The source material was CD4+ or CD8+ T cells sorted from blood, sampled in a trial of the OX40 agonist ivuxolimab. The receptors originated from an adult with an advanced solid tumor such as melanoma, head and neck, liver or kidney cancer.

The chain employs TRBV5-1 and TRBJ2-7; the match to TRBD1 covers 9 bases. With 5 bases clipped from V and 0 bases from J, the junction kept 9 bases outside the gene matches. The CDR3 length is 16 residues. In germline, CDR1 is SGHRS, CDR2 YFSETQ. In DNA form, the CDR3 reads TGCGCCAGCAGTACCGGACAGGGGAGGACCTCCTACGAGCAGTACTTC. It yields the protein CASSTGQGRTSYEQYF.

This chain links TRBV27 with TRBJ1-1; D may be TRBD1 (6 bases). The V end lost 5 bases, the J end lost 4 bases, and 14 bases lay between the germline ends. CDR3 length: 14 residues. The germline CDR1 and CDR2 sequences are MNHEY and SMNVEV (reference sequence). CDR3 amino acids: CASSEGVLVTEAFF. Written as DNA, the CDR3 is TGTGCCAGCAGTGAGGGGGTTCTGGTCACTGAAGCTTTCTTT.

J is TRBJ1-2 and V is TRBV6-5, with a weak D call TRBD1 (5 bases). In germline, CDR1 is MNHEY, CDR2 SVGAGI. V gave up 2 bases and J gave up 7 bases, with 17 bases separating them. This CDR3 comprises 15 residues. CDR3 in DNA: TGTGCCAGCAGTTACACAGGTTTGGCCCTCTCTGGCTACACCTTC. Encoded protein: CASSYTGLALSGYTF.

The V and J genes are TRBV5-1 and TRBJ1-1, with no clear D. CDR3 length equals 13 residues. From germline, CDR1 is SGHRS and CDR2 YFSETQ. The V end was cut by 2 bases, the J end by 6 bases, with 11 bases between. The CDR3 loop reads CASSLEGLAEAFF. CDR3 sequence (DNA): TGCGCCAGCAGCTTAGAAGGGTTGGCTGAAGCTTTCTTT.

This chain links TRBV4-1 with TRBJ2-5; 10 bases align to TRBD2. Germline CDR1 MGHRA, CDR2 YSYEKL. This CDR3 comprises 16 residues. V shed 0 bases and J 6 bases; nucleotides not matched to a gene: 7. The CDR3 protein is CASSQDLSGRAQTQYF. The CDR3 DNA sequence: TGCGCCAGCAGCCAAGATCTAAGCGGGAGGGCTCAGACCCAGTACTTC.

A single count supports this clone. The chain couples TRBV7-2 to TRBJ1-5; D might be TRBD1 (5 bases). The length of the CDR3 is 15 residues. The V end was cut by 1 base, the J end by 3 bases, with 10 bases between. Germline CDR1 reads SGHTA; CDR2 reads FQGNSA. The CDR3 sequence: CASSLGGVNNQPQHF. In DNA form, the CDR3 reads TGTGCCAGCAGCTTAGGGGGGGTGAACAATCAGCCCCAGCATTTT.

This clone has just one count. The chain is built from TRBV7-2 and TRBJ1-4, with TRBD1 as a possible D gene (6 bases). The CDR3 covers 15 residues. CDR1 SGHTA and CDR2 FQGNSA come from the germline V gene. Trimming removed 1 base from V and 8 bases from J, with 14 bases in between. This CDR3 is CASSLGDRFLEKLFF. The DNA of the CDR3 is TGTGCCAGCAGCTTAGGCGACAGGTTTTTGGAAAAACTGTTTTTT.

This clone was seen once. V gene TRBV28 combines with J gene TRBJ1-4; a weak D match, TRBD1 (5 bases). The CDR3 extends over 18 amino acids. V lost 0 bases and J lost 5, with 19 bases in between. CDR1 and CDR2 from the germline V gene are MDHEN and SYDVKM. In DNA form, the CDR3 reads TGTGCCAGCAGTTTATGGGGTGGAGGCGGGGGAGAAAATGAAAAACTGTTTTTT. It translates to CASSLWGGGGGENEKLFF.

In the case of this clone: At one end, the junction sequence differs from germline, possibly due to a read error. The V gene is TRBV7-2, the J gene TRBJ2-3, with TRBD2 matching over 9 bases. There are 15 residues in the CDR3. In germline, CDR1 is SGHTA, CDR2 FQGNSA. CDR3 in amino acids: CASSVASSGRDTQYF. The CDR3 region has the DNA TGTGCCAGCAGCGTAGCGTCGAGCGGGAGGGATACGCAGTATTTT.

V and J are TRBV28 and TRBJ1-1, with a weak D call TRBD1 (5 bases). The V and J ends lost 3 bases and 1 base respectively, with 15 bases between them. This CDR3 region has 16 residues. The germline gives CDR1 MDHEN, CDR2 SYDVKM. The CDR3 sequence: CASSFPGGNENTEAFF. CDR3 nucleotide sequence: TGTGCCAGCAGTTTCCCCGGGGGGAACGAGAACACTGAAGCTTTCTTT.

The chain is built from TRBV5-5 and TRBJ2-3, with D perhaps TRBD1 or TRBD2 (5 bases each). Per germline, CDR1 SGHKS and CDR2 YYEKEE (reference sequence). The V end was cut by 7 bases, the J end by 6 bases, with 21 bases between. The CDR3 spans 15 residues. CDR3 in amino acids: CASSGDPSSSDTQYF. The CDR3 nucleotides read TGTGCCAGCTCCGGGGACCCGTCCTCTTCGGATACGCAGTATTTT.

The chain recombines TRBV2 with TRBJ2-1, with TRBD2 matching over 14 bases. V was pared by 6 bases and J by 6 bases, with 16 bases of the junction left unmatched. Germline assignment: CDR1 SNHLY and CDR2 FYNNEI. The CDR3 has 19 amino acids. CDR3 DNA: TGTGCCAGCAGCCGGGGGACTAGCGGGAGTCAATTGGGTGCCAATGAGCAGTTCTTC. The encoded protein is CASSRGTSGSQLGANEQFF.

The V and J genes are TRBV6-5 and TRBJ2-1; tentative D call: TRBD2 (5 bases). The CDR3 is made up of 12 amino acids. The V gene lost 7 bases and the J gene lost 13 bases, with 17 bases spanning the gap. The germline V gene has CDR1 MNHEY and CDR2 SVGAGI. The CDR3 DNA sequence: TGTGCCAGCATGGGAGCTGGCGGTCCTCAGTTCTTC. Translating gives CASMGAGGPQFF.

The chain has TRBV7-3 and TRBJ2-3; D is undetermined. This CDR3 is 14 amino acids long. The V gene's germline CDR1 is SGHTA and CDR2 FQGTGA. The V gene lost 4 bases and the J gene lost 6 bases, with 14 bases spanning the gap. The CDR3 nucleotides are TGTGCCAGCAGCTCAAAACGCTCCGGCGATACGCAGTATTTT. Encoded protein: CASSSKRSGDTQYF.

The chain is built from TRBV19 and TRBJ2-3, with 7 bases matching TRBD2. After removal of 7 bases from V and 5 bases from J, the junction contained 6 bases not matched to a gene. Germline loops: CDR1 LNHDA, CDR2 SQIVND (reference sequence). The CDR3 extends over 13 amino acids. This CDR3 is CASNKAGEDTQYF. In DNA, the CDR3 is TGTGCCAGTAATAAGGCGGGAGAAGATACGCAGTATTTT.

The chain has TRBV18 and TRBJ2-7; D call uncertain. Trimming removed 3 bases from V and 2 bases from J, with 17 bases in between. Looked up from germline, CDR1 is KGHSH and CDR2 is LQKENI. The length of the CDR3 is 16 residues. CDR3 region: CASSPTVTQDPYEQYF. The CDR3 DNA reads TGTGCCAGCTCACCTACCGTCACCCAAGACCCCTACGAGCAGTACTTC.

This clone was observed a handful of times. The chain couples TRBV15 to TRBJ1-5; D uncertain. CDR1 and CDR2 (germline): LNHNV, YYDKDF (reference sequence). This CDR3 is 13 amino acids long. V was clipped by 0 bases and J by 3 bases, with 3 bases between them. In DNA, the CDR3 is TGTGCCACCAGCAGAGATACCAATCAGCCCCAGCATTTT. Protein sequence: CATSRDTNQPQHF.

The rearrangement uses TRBV20-1 and TRBJ1-1; tentatively, D is TRBD1 (5 bases). There are 10 residues in the CDR3. The V end lost 6 bases, the J end lost 7 bases, and 9 bases lay between the germline ends. In germline, CDR1 is DFQATT, CDR2 SNEGSKA (reference sequence). Written as DNA, the CDR3 is TGCAGTGCCGAAGACAGTGAAGCTTTCTTT. The encoded protein is CSAEDSEAFF.

The V call is TRBV28, the J call TRBJ2-1, with 15 bases identical to TRBD2. CDR1 and CDR2 from the germline V gene are MDHEN and SYDVKM. The CDR3 is made up of 18 amino acids. The J segment lost 4 bases and the V segment lost 4 bases, leaving 8 bases of the junction unmatched. The CDR3 protein is CASSSPGLAGGRYNEQFF. Here the CDR3 DNA reads TGTGCCAGCAGTTCACCTGGACTAGCGGGAGGGCGGTACAATGAGCAGTTCTTC.

The V call is TRBV4-1, the J call TRBJ1-5; TRBD1 aligns across 7 bases. V lost 0 bases to trimming and J lost 0 bases; unmatched junction nucleotides: 8. Per germline, CDR1 MGHRA and CDR2 YSYEKL. The CDR3 runs to 18 residues. CDR3 amino acids: CASSQDPTGEYSNQPQHF. The CDR3 nucleotides are TGCGCCAGCAGCCAAGATCCTACAGGGGAATATAGCAATCAGCCCCAGCATTTT.

The sample holds one count of this clone. This chain links TRBV7-9 with TRBJ2-7; D unresolved. V dropped 5 bases and J dropped 8 bases, with 13 bases sitting between them. This CDR3 has 12 amino acids. CDR1 is SEHNR and CDR2 is FQNEAQ in the germline V gene (reference sequence). The CDR3 protein is CASSIYKTQQYF. CDR3 nucleotide sequence: TGTGCCAGCAGCATATATAAGACGCAGCAGTACTTC.

The chain has TRBV19 and TRBJ1-5; TRBD1 aligns across 11 bases. Germline CDR1 and CDR2: LNHDA and SQIVND (reference sequence). The junction had 6 bases not matched to a gene; V was cut back by 1 base and J by 7 bases. The CDR3 has 16 residues. The CDR3 bases are TGTGCCAGTAGTATAGGGACAGGGGGCGCCTCCCAGCCCCAGCATTTT. Amino acids: CASSIGTGGASQPQHF. The full variable domain, rest sourced from reference TRBV19 and TRBJ1-5, is DGGITQSPKYLFRKEGQNVTLSCEQNLNHDAMYWYRQDPGQGLRLIYYSQIVNDFQKGDIAEGYSVSREKKESFPLTVTSAQKNPTAFYLCASSIGTGGASQPQHFGDGTRLSIL.

The chain uses TRBV27 and TRBJ2-3, with TRBD2 identical over 13 bases. CDR1 is MNHEY, CDR2 SMNVEV, per germline (reference sequence). The CDR3 loop spans 13 amino acids. V shed 6 bases and J 7 bases; nucleotides not matched to a gene: 1. The CDR3 loop reads CASRGTSGNTQYF. The CDR3, as DNA: TGTGCCAGCAGGGGGACTAGCGGGAATACGCAGTATTTT.

CDR3 nucleotide sequence: TGTGCCAGCAGAATCCGGGACAGGAACACTGAAGCTTTCTTT. Translation: CASRIRDRNTEAFF. V gene TRBV28 combines with J gene TRBJ1-1, with TRBD1 matching 7 bases. V shed 6 bases and J 1 base; nucleotides not matched to a gene: 5. This CDR3 is built from 14 residues. Germline CDR1 MDHEN, CDR2 SYDVKM.

This sequence joins TRBV15 and TRBJ1-1, with TRBD1 matching 10 bases. Germline V gives CDR1 LNHNV, CDR2 YYDKDF (reference sequence). With 2 bases clipped from V and 7 bases from J, the junction kept 7 bases outside the gene matches. The CDR3 contains 15 residues. DNA of the CDR3: TGTGCCACCAGCAGACTAGGGACAGGGGTTAATGAAGCTTTCTTT. Translated: CATSRLGTGVNEAFF. Filled out from reference TRBV15 and TRBJ1-1, the complete variable domain reads DAMVIQNPRYQVTQFGKPVTLSCSQTLNHNVMYWYQQKSSQAPKLLFHYYDKDFNNEADTPDNFQSRRPNTSFCFLDIRSPGLGDTAMYLCATSRLGTGVNEAFFGQGTRLTVV.

The genes are TRBV27 and TRBJ2-5, with 12 bases aligning to TRBD2. The V segment lost 8 bases and the J segment 6 bases; nucleotides outside the gene matches: 10. CDR1 and CDR2 (germline): MNHEY, SMNVEV (reference sequence). There are 15 residues in the CDR3. CDR3 sequence: CASRPSGREGQTQYF. The CDR3 coding sequence is TGTGCCAGCCGTCCTAGCGGGAGGGAAGGGCAGACCCAGTACTTC.